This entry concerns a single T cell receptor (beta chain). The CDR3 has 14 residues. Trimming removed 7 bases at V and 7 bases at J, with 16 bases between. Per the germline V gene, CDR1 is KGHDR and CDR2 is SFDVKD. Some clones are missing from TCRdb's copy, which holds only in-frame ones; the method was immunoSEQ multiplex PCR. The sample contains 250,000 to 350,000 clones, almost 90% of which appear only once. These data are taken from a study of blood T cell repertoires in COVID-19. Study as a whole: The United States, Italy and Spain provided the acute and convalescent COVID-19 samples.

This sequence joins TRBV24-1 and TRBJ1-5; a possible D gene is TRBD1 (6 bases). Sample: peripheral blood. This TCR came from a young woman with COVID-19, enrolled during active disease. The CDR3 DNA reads TGTGCCACCAGGGCTGCAGGGGCGCGACAGCCCCAGCATTTT. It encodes CATRAAGARQPQHF.